A selection of T cell receptor beta chains follows, all from one sample in a study of blood T cell repertoires in COVID-19. Produced via immunoSEQ multiplex PCR; TCRdb's table is partial and in-frame only. The sample shows about 400,000 clones, approximately 91% of them seen only once. Sequenced: PBMCs or T cells enriched from blood (not recorded which). Every receptor here comes from a woman in her thirties or forties with acute COVID-19. The CDR3 runs from the conserved cysteine through the conserved F or W. D genes are given only for firm matches. A row's size may be missing; if present it is once, few, many or a size class.

clone_size,d_call,v_call,j_call,cdr3_nt,cdr3_aa
-,-,TRBV6-1,TRBJ1-2,TGTGCCAGCAGTGAAGTGGCAGGGATTGACTACACCTTC,CASSEVAGIDYTF
-,-,TRBV29-1,TRBJ2-5,TGCAGCGTTGAAGATCTCTGGGGACAACAAGAGACCCAGTACTTC,CSVEDLWGQQETQYF
-,-,TRBV3-1/TRBV3-2,TRBJ1-1,TGTGCCAGCAGCCAAGTACAAAATGAAGCTTTCTTT,CASSQVQNEAFF
-,-,TRBV30,TRBJ1-2,TGTGCCTGGGGGGAGGCGACAGTTAGTGGCTACACCTTC,CAWGEATVSGYTF
-,-,TRBV25-1,TRBJ2-1,TGTGCCAGCACCCGGACAGATATTCGCAATGAGCAGTTCTTC,CASTRTDIRNEQFF
-,-,TRBV7-9,TRBJ1-2,TGTGCCAGCAGCGACGGGGGTACCGGGATCGGTGGTGGCTACACCTTC,CASSDGGTGIGGGYTF
-,-,TRBV30,TRBJ2-2,TGTGCCTGCAGAAACGGACTGACCTTTAACACCGGGGAGCTGTTTTTT,CACRNGLTFNTGELFF
-,TRBD1,TRBV29-1,TRBJ1-2,TGCAGCGCCGGACAGGGGGATGACTATGGCTACACCTTC,CSAGQGDDYGYTF
-,-,TRBV5-1,TRBJ1-5,TGCGCCAGCAGCTTGGAAGCAGGTAACAATCAGCCCCAGCATTTT,CASSLEAGNNQPQHF
-,TRBD1,TRBV7-9,TRBJ1-5,TGTGCCAGCAGCCCTACAGGGGACAATCAGCCCCAGCATTTT,CASSPTGDNQPQHF
-,-,TRBV5-1,TRBJ2-2,TGCGCCAGCAGCCTTGGACTCGGAACCACCGGGGAGCTGTTTTTT,CASSLGLGTTGELFF
-,-,TRBV6-2/TRBV6-3,TRBJ1-3,TGTGCCAGCAGCTCGGCGTGGGGCACACACTCTGGAAACACCATATATTTT,CASSSAWGTHSGNTIYF
-,-,TRBV6-1,TRBJ1-5,TGTGCCAGCAGTCGCCGGGACTCGGGCAACCCCCAGCATTTT,CASSRRDSGNPQHF
-,TRBD1,TRBV2,TRBJ1-6,TGTGCCAGCAGTAAAACGGACAGGGGGAATTCACCCCTCCACTTT,CASSKTDRGNSPLHF
-,-,TRBV27,TRBJ2-4,TGTGCCAGCAGTTTACTCGGTTTCGCCAAAAACATTCAGTACTTC,CASSLLGFAKNIQYF
-,TRBD2,TRBV11-2,TRBJ2-1,TGTGCCAGCAGCTTTCAGACTAGCGGGGGGGCCCCCTTCTTC,CASSFQTSGGAPFF
few,-,TRBV10-3,TRBJ1-5,TGTGCCATCGGGCCTGACAGGTTTGCCCAGCATTTT,CAIGPDRFAQHF
-,TRBD2,TRBV3-1/TRBV3-2,TRBJ2-1,TGTGCCAGCAGCCTTAGCGGGATTGAGCAGTTCTTC,CASSLSGIEQFF
-,TRBD1,TRBV6-2/TRBV6-3,TRBJ1-6,TGTGCCAGCAGTCGTCCCGGGACAGGGGGTTCACCCCTCCACTTT,CASSRPGTGGSPLHF
-,TRBD1,TRBV13,TRBJ2-7,TGTGCCAGCAGCTTTACCGGGACAGGGGAGTACGAGCAGTACTTC,CASSFTGTGEYEQYF
-,TRBD1,TRBV6-4,TRBJ1-1,TGTGCCAGCAGTGAATCCGGGACAGGTGAAGCTTTCTTT,CASSESGTGEAFF
-,-,TRBV10-1,TRBJ1-5,TGCGCCAGCAGTGAGTCGGGCTCCAATCAGCCCCAGCATTTT,CASSESGSNQPQHF
-,-,TRBV9,TRBJ1-3,TGTGCCAGCAGCGTAGACGGACAGCCGGGAAACACCATATATTTT,CASSVDGQPGNTIYF